This T cell receptor (beta chain) was identified in a study of T cell responses to AZD1222 COVID-19 vaccine. In the case of this clone: Its target is unknown.

General study results and limits: The study sampled repertoires only after the peak T cell response. A reported finding is that nearly half of spike-specific TCRs target unmutated variant regions.

Only in-frame clones appear in the TCRdb table, and some are missing; sequencing was by immunoSEQ multiplex PCR. The profile covers approximately 110,000 clones, with around 95% appearing a single time and 2% to 2.5% taken by the ten largest. The CDR3 runs 16 residues. V lost 3 bases to trimming and J lost 2 bases, with 14 bases between them. Germline loops: CDR1 SGDLS, CDR2 YYNGEE. The clonotype originates from an adult in good health. This chain links TRBV9 with TRBJ1-4, with a weak D call TRBD1 (5 bases). The sample here was peripheral blood, taken on day 0 of AZD1222 vaccination. The CDR3 DNA follows: TGTGCCAGCAGCGCCCGAAGGAGGGGCACTAATGAAAAACTGTTTTTT. Translation: CASSARRRGTNEKLFF.